The 22 T cell receptor beta chains listed next were all sequenced from one sample in a study of regulatory T cells in long-lasting Graves disease. According to the study, TCR beta libraries were built with iRepertoire HTBI primers and CDR3-region Arm-PCR. In TCRdb, the multiplex PCR reads were re-called with MiXCR into one record per CDR3 protein. This table has around 360,000 distinct CDR3 sequences, 15% to 20% appearing once. Regarding time point: newly diagnosed GD, antithyroid drugs for less than 3 months. TCR sequences were obtained from RNA taken from PBMCs. This sample also appeared in a second study, on T cells in Graves' hyperthyroidism and ophthalmopathy.

The starting material was peripheral blood mononuclear cells (PBMCs), obtained at new diagnosis, from a patient treated with antithyroid drugs. The receptors come from a woman between 18 and 29 years old with Graves disease.

The chain recombines TRBV20-1 with TRBJ2-7, with 11 bases matching TRBD2. J lost 7 bases, V lost 0 bases, and 8 bases had no gene match. The CDR3 has 15 amino acids. The germline V gene encodes CDR1 DFQATT and CDR2 SNEGSKA (reference sequence). The CDR3 protein is CSARDPLAGGWEQYF. In DNA form, the CDR3 reads TGCAGTGCTAGAGATCCCCTAGCGGGAGGTTGGGAGCAGTACTTC.

This clonotype was observed a few times. The V call is TRBV6-1, the J call TRBJ2-2, with D possibly TRBD1 on 6 matching bases. CDR1 and CDR2 (germline): MNHNS, SASEGT. The V gene lost 5 bases and the J gene lost 2 bases, with 9 bases spanning the gap. This CDR3 has 14 residues. The CDR3 DNA sequence: TGTGCCAGCAGTAAACAGGGAAACACCGGGGAGCTGTTTTTT. This translates into CASSKQGNTGELFF.

V and J are TRBV30 and TRBJ2-7; a possible D gene is TRBD1 (5 bases). This CDR3 contains 15 residues. The germline CDR1 and CDR2 sequences are GTSNPN and SVGIG (reference sequence). The V gene lost 5 bases and the J gene lost 2 bases, with 19 bases spanning the gap. The CDR3 protein is CAWERGKAATYEQYF. CDR3 coding DNA: TGTGCCTGGGAAAGGGGAAAAGCCGCAACCTACGAGCAGTACTTC.

This clonotype appeared a few times. V gene TRBV6-2 or TRBV6-3 combines with J gene TRBJ2-7; the match to TRBD1 covers 7 bases. The V gene end was trimmed by 6 bases and the J gene end by 2 bases; junction bases not matched to a gene: 1. The CDR3 has 12 residues. CDR1 is MNHEY and CDR2 is SVGEGT in the germline V gene. The CDR3 DNA follows: TGTGCCAGCAGGGACAGGCCCTACGAGCAGTACTTC. Translated, it gives CASRDRPYEQYF.

This clonotype was seen at least ten times. The chain combines TRBV18 with TRBJ2-7, with 7 bases matching TRBD1. CDR3 size: 15 residues. The germline V gene encodes CDR1 KGHSH and CDR2 LQKENI. Losses at the gene ends were 1 base for V and 5 bases for J; bases not matched to a gene: 8. CDR3 region: CASSPQGQTGHEQYF. The DNA for the CDR3 is TGTGCCAGCTCACCACAGGGACAGACAGGACACGAGCAGTACTTC.

The chain has TRBV19 and TRBJ2-1; maybe TRBD1 (5 bases). Per germline, CDR1 LNHDA and CDR2 SQIVND (reference sequence). Trimming removed 3 bases at V and 5 bases at J, with 11 bases between. The CDR3 consists of 14 residues. The CDR3 bases are TGTGCCAGTAGTATTGGGGCTTACGACAATGAGCAGTTCTTC. Translating it yields CASSIGAYDNEQFF.

This clonotype was seen repeatedly, ten times or more. At one of its ends the junction is not consistent with the germline gene, which may arise from a read error. This chain uses TRBV12-3 or TRBV12-4 with TRBJ2-7; 8 nucleotides match TRBD1. This CDR3 has 14 amino acids. The CDR3, as DNA: TGCGCCAGCAGCCTGCCGGGACAGGTCTACGAGCAGTACTTC. Protein: CASSLPGQVYEQYF.

With regard to this clonotype: Sequence at one end of the junction differs from germline and may be a read error. This sequence joins TRBV7-6 and TRBJ2-7, with unresolved D. The germline CDR1 and CDR2 sequences are SGHVS and FNYEAQ. The CDR3 covers 14 residues. The CDR3 DNA sequence: TGTGCCAGCAGCCCCGGTGGGGTCGGCTACGAGCAGTGCTTC. Translation: CASSPGGVGYEQCF.

In this sample, this clonotype turned up many times. CDR3 sequence: CASSQGGGASREQYF. CDR3 nucleotides: TGCGCCAGCAGCCAAGGGGGAGGAGCGTCTAGAGAGCAGTACTTC. The V call is TRBV4-1, the J call TRBJ2-7; tentative D call: TRBD2 (6 bases). V lost 1 base and J lost 7, with 17 bases in between. The CDR3 extends over 15 amino acids. Germline assignment: CDR1 MGHRA and CDR2 YSYEKL.

In this sample, this clonotype turned up a few times. The chain recombines TRBV30 with TRBJ1-6; D is undetermined. Per the germline V gene, CDR1 is GTSNPN and CDR2 is SVGIG (reference sequence). V was trimmed by 4 bases and J by 7 bases, leaving 17 bases between them. The CDR3 has 15 residues. The CDR3 region is CAWTAGRRENSPLHF. The CDR3 nucleotides read TGTGCCTGGACCGCGGGCCGGAGGGAGAATTCACCCCTCCACTTT.

This clonotype was detected many times. The chain combines TRBV20-1 with TRBJ2-7; D unresolved. The V gene lost 0 bases and the J gene lost 6 bases, with 9 bases spanning the gap. This CDR3 contains 12 residues. Germline CDR1 is DFQATT and CDR2 is SNEGSKA (reference sequence). CDR3 sequence: CSARDPSAEQYF. As DNA, the CDR3 is TGCAGTGCTAGAGATCCCAGCGCCGAGCAGTACTTC.

This clonotype has at least ten counts. The chain uses TRBV3-1 and TRBJ2-7; TRBD2 is a possible D gene (5 bases). Germline V gene data show CDR1 as LGHDT and CDR2 as YNNKEL (reference sequence). Deletions cut 2 bases from V and 4 bases from J, with 18 bases between. The CDR3 spans 16 residues. This chain's CDR3 is CASSQYTSTKPYEQYF. Written as DNA, the CDR3 is TGTGCCAGCAGCCAATATACCTCGACTAAACCTTACGAGCAGTACTTC.

This clonotype occurred a few times. This chain joins TRBV5-1 and TRBJ2-1; maybe TRBD2 (6 bases). This CDR3 has 14 residues. Trimming shortened V by 4 bases and J by 5 bases, and 13 bases separated the two germline ends. Germline V gene lookup returns CDR1 SGHRS and CDR2 YFSETQ. CDR3 DNA sequence: TGCGCCAGCAGCACCGGGACTCCGAACAATGAGCAGTTCTTC. It yields the protein CASSTGTPNNEQFF.

This clonotype was counted at least ten times. The chain employs TRBV6-1 and TRBJ1-2; 11 bases match TRBD1. The CDR3 totals 14 residues. V trimming: 6 bases; J trimming: 5 bases; junction bases outside the gene matches: 5. Germline CDR1 and CDR2: MNHNS and SASEGT. In nucleotides, the CDR3 is TGTGCCAGCAGCTTGGACAGGGGGCAATATGGCTACACCTTC. This codes for CASSLDRGQYGYTF.

This clonotype was recorded many times. V and J are TRBV6-1 and TRBJ1-1; no clear D gene. Germline V CDR1 and CDR2: MNHNS, SASEGT. V was trimmed by 3 bases and J by 1 base, leaving 15 bases between them. CDR3 length: 16 residues. CDR3 coding DNA: TGTGCCAGCAGTGACCGTTTCAGGTCGGGGAACACTGAAGCTTTCTTT. Translation: CASSDRFRSGNTEAFF.

This clonotype was detected ten times or more. This chain uses TRBV5-1 with TRBJ1-5; tentatively, D is TRBD1 (5 bases). The CDR3 extends over 14 amino acids. Germline CDR1 and CDR2: SGHRS and YFSETQ. Trimming took 2 bases from V and 1 from J, leaving 7 bases between them. The CDR3 region has the DNA TGCGCCAGCAGCTTAGGGGAGAGCAATCAGCCCCAGCATTTT. Residues: CASSLGESNQPQHF. Full variable domain (missing parts from reference TRBV5-1 and TRBJ1-5): KAGVTQTPRYLIKTRGQQVTLSCSPISGHRSVSWYQQTPGQGLQFLFEYFSETQRNKGNFPGRFSGRQFSNSRSEMNVSTLELGDSALYLCASSLGESNQPQHFGDGTRLSIL.

This clonotype was counted only a few times. The chain links TRBV27 to TRBJ2-7, with 9 positions matching TRBD1. V lost 4 bases, J lost 0 bases, and 4 bases stayed unmatched. Germline V gene lookup returns CDR1 MNHEY and CDR2 SMNVEV (reference sequence). The CDR3 has 15 amino acids. Written as DNA, the CDR3 is TGTGCCAGCAGTTCCGACAGGGGGAGCTCCTACGAGCAGTACTTC. It is translated as CASSSDRGSSYEQYF.

This clonotype appeared many times. V usage is TRBV5-1 and J usage is TRBJ2-7; 8 bases are a match to TRBD1. Germline assignment: CDR1 SGHRS and CDR2 YFSETQ. V lost 4 bases to trimming and J lost 6 bases; unmatched junction nucleotides: 9. This CDR3 spans 14 amino acids. The CDR3: CASSNRDRWGEQYF. In DNA form, the CDR3 reads TGCGCCAGCAGCAATCGGGACAGGTGGGGCGAGCAGTACTTC.

This clonotype came up many times. V gene TRBV6-5 combines with J gene TRBJ1-1; TRBD1 might be the D (6 bases). V was cut by 0 bases and J by 2 bases, with 10 bases left in between. The CDR3 runs 15 residues. CDR1 and CDR2 from the germline V gene are MNHEY and SVGAGI. The DNA for the CDR3 is TGTGCCAGCAGTTACTCTCAGGGGTCAAACACTGAAGCTTTCTTT. The encoded protein is CASSYSQGSNTEAFF.

This clonotype was observed a handful of times. The chain has TRBV18 and TRBJ1-2; the match to TRBD1 covers 7 bases. The germline CDR1 and CDR2 sequences are KGHSH and LQKENI. V lost 3 bases and J lost 11; bases outside the gene matches: 6. The CDR3 is made up of 12 amino acids. CDR3 bases: TGTGCCAGCTCACCCGAACGGGACAGATACACCTTC. This translates into CASSPERDRYTF.

The chain has TRBV5-1 and TRBJ1-6; D may be TRBD1 (5 bases). The CDR3 has 15 amino acids. V lost 0 bases and J 5 bases, leaving 9 bases between the germline ends. CDR1 and CDR2 (germline): SGHRS, YFSETQ. The CDR3 reads CASSLEGVDNSPLHF. The CDR3 nucleotides read TGCGCCAGCAGCTTGGAAGGGGTGGATAATTCACCCCTCCACTTT.

This clonotype was seen repeatedly, ten times or more. The V gene is TRBV3-1, the J gene TRBJ2-3; no firm D call. The CDR3 runs 16 residues. V was clipped by 4 bases and J by 2 bases, with 16 bases between them. The germline V gene has CDR1 LGHDT and CDR2 YNNKEL (reference sequence). CDR3 loop: CASSPESSWSTDTQYF. CDR3 DNA sequence: TGTGCCAGCAGCCCAGAGTCCAGTTGGTCCACAGATACGCAGTATTTT.